This passage covers 11 T cell receptor beta chains from one sample sequenced in a study of cytomegalovirus exposure and HLA in healthy donors. The PCR made use of 60 Vbeta and 13 Jbeta primers. The data were produced by immunoSEQ multiplex PCR, yet TCRdb's version contains in-frame clones alone and is incomplete. Among around 67,000 clones listed, 55% to 65% were seen once. Sequences were obtained from PBMCs. All receptors derive from a woman between 50 and 59 years old in good health and CMV-seronegative.

This rearrangement joins TRBV29-1 to TRBJ1-1; D is possibly TRBD1 (5 bases). Trimming pared 4 bases from V and 5 bases from J, leaving 14 bases between. Germline-derived CDR1 and CDR2 are SQVTM and ANQGSEA. This CDR3 contains 13 residues. The CDR3 here is CSVVLGTLTEAFF. The CDR3 DNA sequence: TGCAGCGTTGTGCTAGGGACTTTAACTGAAGCTTTCTTT.

V and J are TRBV7-3 and TRBJ2-7; D is uncertain. This CDR3 region has 14 residues. V was shortened by 0 bases and J by 6 bases, with 12 bases between the two germline ends. The V gene's germline CDR1 is SGHTA and CDR2 FQGTGA. CDR3 DNA: TGTGCCAGCAGCTTAACTGGGCTGGGCACCGAGCAGTACTTC. This sequence encodes CASSLTGLGTEQYF.

The J gene is TRBJ2-1, the V gene TRBV9; TRBD1 agrees at 8 bases. The CDR3 contains 15 residues. The germline CDR1 and CDR2 sequences are SGDLS and YYNGEE. Losses at the gene ends were 5 bases for V and 9 bases for J; bases not matched to a gene: 13. In DNA form, the CDR3 reads TGTGCCAGCAGGCCAAGGGGGACAGGTTTAAGTGAGCAGTTCTTC. As protein: CASRPRGTGLSEQFF.

This sequence joins TRBV5-6 and TRBJ1-5, with a tentative D call TRBD1 (5 bases). The CDR3 is 15 amino acids. CDR1 SGHDT and CDR2 YYEEEE come from the germline V gene. Trimming left V 3 bases short and J 3 bases short, with 13 bases between. The CDR3 region is CASSSGGGINQPQHF. The CDR3 DNA is TGTGCCAGCAGCTCAGGTGGGGGGATCAATCAGCCCCAGCATTTT.

The chain has TRBV6-5 and TRBJ1-2; D perhaps matches TRBD1 (6 bases). Germline assignment: CDR1 MNHEY and CDR2 SVGAGI. This CDR3 is built from 12 residues. V was trimmed by 2 bases and J by 8 bases, leaving 9 bases between them. The CDR3 protein is CASSYPTGGYTF. CDR3 nucleotides: TGTGCCAGCAGTTACCCGACAGGCGGCTACACCTTC.

A few counts support this clone. The genes are TRBV5-4 and TRBJ1-2, with 7 positions matching TRBD1. This CDR3 comprises 14 residues. Losses at the gene ends were 2 bases for V and 3 bases for J; bases not matched to a gene: 4. Per germline, CDR1 SGHNT and CDR2 YYREEE (reference sequence). Written as DNA, the CDR3 is TGTGCCAGCAGCTTCCGAGACAGGGACTATGGCTACACCTTC. Residues: CASSFRDRDYGYTF.

The J gene is TRBJ1-2, the V gene TRBV15; D gene unclear. Germline V gene data show CDR1 as LNHNV and CDR2 as YYDKDF (reference sequence). CDR3 length: 13 residues. Trimming left V 0 bases short and J 4 bases short, with 6 bases between. The DNA for the CDR3 is TGTGCCACCAGCAGAGAAGCTCGCTATGGCTACACCTTC. Residues: CATSREARYGYTF.

The rearrangement links TRBV6-6 to TRBJ2-3; the match to TRBD2 covers 11 bases. Per germline, CDR1 MNHNY and CDR2 SVGAGI (reference sequence). With V trimmed by 6 bases and J by 4 bases, 9 bases remained unmatched. CDR3 length equals 16 residues. CDR3 DNA sequence: TGTGCCAGCAGCAACGTAGCGGGAGGGGACCCAGATACGCAGTATTTT. Residues: CASSNVAGGDPDTQYF.

There are a few counts of this clone. This chain uses TRBV5-1 with TRBJ1-6; maybe TRBD1 (5 bases). Trimming removed 7 bases at V and 7 bases at J, with 18 bases between. Germline V CDR1 and CDR2: SGHRS, YFSETQ. The CDR3 is made up of 15 amino acids. The CDR3 here is CASYLGTGGNSPLHF. The DNA for the CDR3 is TGCGCCAGCTACCTAGGGACCGGGGGGAATTCACCCCTCCACTTT.

This chain connects TRBV7-2 to TRBJ1-4; 8 bases agree with TRBD1. After removal of 5 bases from V and 8 bases from J, the junction contained 7 bases not matched to a gene. Germline V gene lookup returns CDR1 SGHTA and CDR2 FQGNSA. CDR3 length: 14 amino acids. The CDR3 here is CASSRQGRREKLFF. DNA of the CDR3: TGTGCCAGCAGCCGACAGGGGCGTCGCGAAAAACTGTTTTTT.

J is TRBJ2-2 and V is TRBV4-3; 8 bases are a match to TRBD2. CDR1 LGHNA and CDR2 YSLEER come from the germline V gene. The CDR3 consists of 16 residues. Trimming cost V 0 bases and J 4 bases; bases outside gene matches: 4. CDR3 sequence reads: CASSQEGLAGTGELFF. DNA of the CDR3: TGCGCCAGCAGCCAAGAGGGGCTAGCGGGCACCGGGGAGCTGTTTTTT.